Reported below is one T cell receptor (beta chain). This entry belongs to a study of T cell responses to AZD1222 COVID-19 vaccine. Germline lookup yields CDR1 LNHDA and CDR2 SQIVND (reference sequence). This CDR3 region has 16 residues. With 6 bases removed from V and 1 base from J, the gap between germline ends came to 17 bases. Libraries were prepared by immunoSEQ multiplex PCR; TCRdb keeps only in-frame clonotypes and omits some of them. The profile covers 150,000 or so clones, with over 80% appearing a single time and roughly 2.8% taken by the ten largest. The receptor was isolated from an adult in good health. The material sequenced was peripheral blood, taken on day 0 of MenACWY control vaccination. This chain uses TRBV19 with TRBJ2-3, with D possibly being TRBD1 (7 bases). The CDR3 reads CASSWGLQGGTDTQYF. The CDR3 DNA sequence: TGTGCCAGTAGCTGGGGACTCCAGGGGGGCACAGATACGCAGTATTTT.